This T cell receptor beta chain was sequenced in a study of Graves' ophthalmopathy and Graves' hyperthyroidism. General study results and limits: Blood contained most expanded thyroid clonotypes exceeding 0.001 frequency.

A note on this clonotype: The antigen is undetermined.

Amplified TCR beta CDR3 regions were obtained using RNA transcripts as template. Amplification began with first-round RT-PCR using HTBI primers, then second-round multiplex PCR was performed. One entry per CDR3 protein, called by TCRdb with MiXCR from the multiplex PCR reads. The sample lists around 600,000 distinct CDR3 sequences; about 41% were seen once. PBMCs were isolated by Ficoll-Paque density gradient centrifugation, using 8 to 10 ml of fresh peripheral blood as the starting material. Germline CDR1 is SQVTM and CDR2 is ANQGSEA. CDR3 length: 12 residues. V gave up 8 bases and J gave up 4 bases, with 14 bases separating them.

The clonotype was recovered from an adult man with Graves' ophthalmopathy. Sequencing was performed on peripheral blood. This chain connects TRBV29-1 to TRBJ1-2; D call uncertain. CDR3 protein: CSLDPGSYGYTF. DNA for the CDR3: TGCAGCTTAGATCCGGGGTCCTATGGCTACACCTTC. Using reference TRBV29-1 and TRBJ1-2 for the parts outside the CDR3, the full variable domain is SAVISQKPSRDICQRGTSLTIQCQVDSQVTMMFWYRQQPGQSLTLIATANQGSEATYESGFVIDKFPISRPNLTFSTLTVSNMSPEDSSIYLCSLDPGSYGYTFGSGTRLTVV.